The clone carrying this TCR beta chain was counted many times. This specimen comes from a study of molecular identifiers for immune sequencing clone quantification. Listed TCR primers, together with previously described methods, were used for the bulk TCR libraries. TCRdb processed the PCR reads anew with MiXCR; each CDR3 protein has one entry. The table lists 90,000 or so distinct CDR3 sequences, under 25% of them singletons, with around 1% in the top ten. V shed 2 bases and J 7 bases; nucleotides not matched to a gene: 7. This CDR3 has 15 amino acids. The germline gives CDR1 SEHNR, CDR2 FQNEAQ (reference sequence). Sorted naive CD8 T cells were those defined as CD8+CD4-CCR7+CD45RA+.

Sequenced sample: naive CD8+ T cells from blood, with Jurkat cell RNA spiked in. Subset here: FACS-sorted CD8+CD4-CCR7+CD45RA+ naive T cells. This TCR derives from a human donor in good health. Some libraries in this study had Jurkat cell RNA spiked in. This chain connects TRBV7-9 to TRBJ2-3; 9 bases are a match to TRBD2. The CDR3 is CASSLPSGDLNTQYF. As DNA, the CDR3 is TGTGCCAGCAGCTTACCTAGCGGGGATTTAAATACGCAGTATTTT.